The source of this T cell receptor (beta chain) is a study of long-term antiretroviral therapy in people with HIV. Study results and limitations: The study collected no data on ART adherence, viral resistance or therapy changes.

The run of the v3.0 immunoSEQ assay was at survey level. The method was immunoSEQ multiplex PCR; TCRdb's version includes in-frame clones alone and lacks a portion of them. The sample lists 29,000 or so clones; approximately 94% were seen once. Until DNA extraction, the samples held between about 0.9-11 million cryopreserved PBMC. The germline gives CDR1 MNHEY, CDR2 SVGAGI. V gave up 7 bases and J gave up 3 bases; unmatched junction bases: 9. The CDR3 totals 14 residues. This clone was seen a single time. As yet, its antigen is unknown. The receptor's source is a man aged 45-65 years with HIV. The rearrangement links TRBV6-5 to TRBJ2-7; 7 bases agree with TRBD1. The sequencing here drew on unsorted PBMCs, taken about 7.4 years after starting antiretroviral therapy. The CDR3 region has the DNA TGTGCCAGCACCACCCCCCGGACAGGCTACGAGCAGTACTTC. Amino acid sequence: CASTTPRTGYEQYF.